This is a list of T cell receptor beta chains from one sample in a study of blood T cell repertoires in COVID-19. Repertoires were generated with immunoSEQ multiplex PCR, while TCRdb's copy carries only in-frame clones and drops some. The data show some 150,000 clones, around 83% seen once. Sequencing input: peripheral blood. The receptor source for this set is a woman aged 45-65 years with acute or convalescent COVID-19. CDR3s include the opening cysteine and the closing phenylalanine or tryptophan. Fields, in order: clone size, V gene, J gene, D gene, CDR3 protein, CDR3 DNA. The D gene is left open where the match is weak. Clone size is stated in some rows and not others, as once, few, many or a class when expanded.

>NA|TRBV7-8|TRBJ2-7|NA
CASSLQGNYEQYF
TGTGCCAGCAGCTTACAGGGTAACTACGAGCAGTACTTC
>NA|TRBV20-1|TRBJ2-7|NA
CSGGQGNEQYF
TGCAGTGGCGGGCAGGGGAACGAGCAGTACTTC
>NA|TRBV5-1|TRBJ1-2|TRBD1
CASSKRRDRGFGYTF
TGCGCCAGCAGCAAGCGCCGGGACAGGGGGTTTGGCTACACCTTC
>NA|TRBV6-6|TRBJ2-5|NA
CASSYAGDETQYF
TGTGCCAGCAGTTACGCAGGGGACGAGACCCAGTACTTC
>NA|TRBV10-3|TRBJ2-1|TRBD2
CAIRGLVDNEQFF
TGTGCCATCCGTGGACTAGTCGACAATGAGCAGTTCTTC
>NA|TRBV12-3/TRBV12-4|TRBJ1-1|TRBD1
CASRKARGPEAFF
TGTGCCAGCAGGAAAGCCAGGGGGCCTGAAGCTTTCTTT
>NA|TRBV5-1|TRBJ2-5|NA
CASSPSSQETQYF
TGCGCCAGCAGTCCTAGCAGCCAAGAGACCCAGTACTTC
>NA|TRBV4-2|TRBJ1-3|TRBD1
CASSQEDRAYSGNTIYF
TGTGCCAGCAGCCAAGAGGACAGGGCCTACTCTGGAAACACCATATATTTT
>NA|TRBV6-2/TRBV6-3|TRBJ2-7|NA
CASSYSISGVTSYEQYF
TGTGCCAGCAGTTACTCGATTTCGGGGGTAACCTCCTACGAGCAGTACTTC
>NA|TRBV7-6|TRBJ1-5|NA
CATQPWGGVGDQPQHF
TGTGCCACACAGCCCTGGGGGGGGGTTGGAGATCAGCCCCAGCATTTT
>once|TRBV28|TRBJ1-1|TRBD1
CASTEPRGENTEAFF
TGTGCCAGCACGGAGCCCAGGGGGGAAAACACTGAAGCTTTCTTT
>NA|TRBV29-1|TRBJ2-7|TRBD1
CSVGAGGAEQYF
TGCAGCGTTGGGGCAGGGGGCGCCGAGCAGTACTTC
>NA|TRBV7-3|TRBJ2-5|NA
CASSYDRGGETQYF
TGTGCCAGCAGCTATGACAGGGGAGGGGAGACCCAGTACTTC
>NA|TRBV5-8|TRBJ1-6|TRBD1
CASSLGDRGESPLHF
TGTGCCAGCAGCTTGGGGGACAGGGGAGAGTCACCCCTCCACTTT
>once|TRBV3-1/TRBV3-2|TRBJ1-3|TRBD1
CASMGTGSLPSGNTIYF
TGTGCCAGCATGGGGACAGGGTCTCTCCCCTCTGGAAACACCATATATTTT
>once|TRBV10-3|TRBJ2-2|NA
CAINLGGPNTGELFF
TGTGCCATCAACCTCGGGGGGCCTAACACCGGGGAGCTGTTTTTT
>once|TRBV7-2|TRBJ2-5|TRBD2
CASSLAPGLASQETQYF
TGTGCCAGCAGCTTAGCGCCGGGACTAGCGTCACAAGAGACCCAGTACTTC
>NA|TRBV11-1|TRBJ2-7|TRBD2
CASSLVAGSSYEQYF
TGTGCCAGCAGCTTAGTAGCGGGAAGCTCCTACGAGCAGTACTTC
>NA|TRBV4-3|TRBJ2-5|NA
CASSQSSGSSDADF
TGCGCCAGCAGCCAATCGTCAGGTAGTTCTGACGCTGACTTC
>NA|TRBV29-1|TRBJ1-4|NA
CSVGGRGEKLFF
TGCAGCGTAGGCGGGCGGGGTGAAAAACTGTTTTTT
>NA|TRBV5-5|TRBJ1-4|TRBD1
CASSLEGDRVAEKLFF
TGTGCCAGCAGCTTGGAAGGGGACAGGGTTGCGGAAAAACTGTTTTTT
>NA|TRBV10-2|TRBJ1-1|NA
CASRQGMNTEAFF
TGCGCCAGCAGACAGGGAATGAACACTGAAGCTTTCTTT
>NA|TRBV6-6|TRBJ2-7|TRBD1
CASSSYRDRGTYEQYF
TGTGCCAGCAGTTCGTACCGGGACAGGGGTACATACGAGCAGTACTTC
>NA|TRBV5-1|TRBJ2-1|NA
CASSQRPSVSSYNEQFF
TGCGCCAGCAGCCAACGTCCTAGCGTTTCCTCCTACAATGAGCAGTTCTTC
>NA|TRBV10-2|TRBJ1-6|NA
CASSRGVTPYNSPLHF
TGCGCCAGCAGTAGGGGCGTGACTCCCTATAATTCACCCCTCCACTTT
>once|TRBV18|TRBJ1-2|TRBD1
CASSSKDRANVNGYTF
TGTGCCAGCTCATCAAAGGACAGGGCTAATGTTAATGGCTACACCTTC
>NA|TRBV7-2|TRBJ1-5|NA
CASSSELGPQHF
TGTGCCAGCAGCTCAGAGCTAGGGCCCCAGCATTTT
>NA|TRBV5-1|TRBJ2-3|TRBD2
CASSLGLAVFGTDTQYF
TGCGCCAGCAGCTTGGGACTAGCCGTATTCGGCACAGATACGCAGTATTTT
>NA|TRBV11-2|TRBJ2-7|NA
CASSPLAYEQYF
TGTGCCAGCAGCCCACTAGCATACGAGCAGTACTTC
>NA|TRBV12-3/TRBV12-4|TRBJ1-2|TRBD1
CASSRGTGYGYTF
TGTGCCAGCAGCCGCGGGACAGGGTATGGCTACACCTTC
>NA|TRBV3-1/TRBV3-2|TRBJ1-2|NA
CASSQVRQSYGYTF
TGTGCCAGCAGCCAAGTAAGACAGAGCTATGGCTACACCTTC
>NA|TRBV28|TRBJ2-7|NA
CASSLSIRGVYEQYF
TGTGCCAGCAGTTTATCGATCAGGGGCGTCTACGAGCAGTACTTC
>NA|TRBV7-2|TRBJ2-7|TRBD2
CASSSSGGYSYEQYF
TGTGCCAGCAGCTCTAGCGGGGGGTACTCCTACGAGCAGTACTTC
>NA|TRBV11-3|TRBJ1-3|NA
CASSTNTGNTIYF
TGTGCCAGCAGCACAAACACGGGAAACACCATATATTTT
>NA|TRBV20-1|TRBJ2-1|TRBD2
CSASLLAGGLSNEQFF
TGCAGTGCTAGTCTCCTAGCGGGGGGGCTTAGCAATGAGCAGTTCTTC
>once|TRBV20-1|TRBJ2-3|NA
CSGLGRDTQYF
TGCAGTGGACTAGGCCGAGATACGCAGTATTTT
>few|TRBV5-4|TRBJ1-1|NA
CASSNQGGSPEAFF
TGTGCCAGCAGCAACCAAGGCGGGAGCCCTGAAGCTTTCTTT
>NA|TRBV2|TRBJ1-2|TRBD1
CAPGQRGPHYGYTF
TGTGCTCCGGGACAGAGGGGCCCCCACTATGGCTACACCTTC
>NA|TRBV20-1|TRBJ1-1|NA
CSANRMTEAFF
TGCAGTGCTAACAGAATGACCGAAGCTTTCTTT
>NA|TRBV7-3|TRBJ2-1|NA
CASSFSNIYNEQFF
TGTGCCAGCAGCTTCTCGAACATCTACAATGAGCAGTTCTTC
>NA|TRBV6-2/TRBV6-3|TRBJ1-1|NA
CASSYRRGFGRSATEAFF
TGTGCCAGCAGTTACCGCCGAGGGTTTGGGAGATCGGCCACTGAAGCTTTCTTT
>NA|TRBV6-5|TRBJ1-4|NA
CATTAPYLTNEKLFF
TGTGCCACTACAGCACCTTATTTAACTAATGAAAAACTGTTTTTT
>NA|TRBV28|TRBJ2-3|TRBD2
CASSPRLADTQYF
TGTGCCAGCAGTCCGCGACTAGCGGATACGCAGTATTTT
>NA|TRBV6-2/TRBV6-3|TRBJ2-7|NA
CASSDPPGIYEQYF
TGTGCCAGCAGCGACCCACCCGGGATCTACGAGCAGTACTTC
>few|TRBV28|TRBJ1-3|TRBD1
CASLQGARNTIYF
TGTGCCAGCTTACAGGGGGCGCGAAACACCATATATTTT
>NA|TRBV6-1|TRBJ2-3|TRBD2
CASSEASGYSDTQYF
TGTGCCAGCAGTGAAGCTAGCGGGTACTCAGATACGCAGTATTTT
>NA|TRBV4-3|TRBJ2-4|NA
CASSRQGLAKNIQYF
TGCGCCAGCAGCCGGCAGGGATTAGCCAAAAACATTCAGTACTTC